This TCR beta chain was sequenced during a study of regulatory T cells in long-lasting Graves disease. This clonotype was seen repeatedly, ten times or more. Time point: newly diagnosed GD, antithyroid drugs for less than 3 months. After RNA was extracted from PBMCs, the TCR library was made from it. The germline V gene has CDR1 SGHAT and CDR2 FQDESV (reference sequence). The length of the CDR3 is 15 residues. V lost 3 bases to trimming and J lost 8 bases; unmatched junction nucleotides: 10. Sequencing libraries for TCR beta were prepared with iRepertoire HTBI primers and Arm-PCR of CDR3 regions. TCRdb itself ran the multiplex PCR reads through MiXCR, one entry per CDR3 protein. The sample lists around 400,000 distinct CDR3 sequences; 15% were seen once.

The origin of this receptor is a female donor with Graves disease. The specimen comprised peripheral blood mononuclear cells (PBMCs), sampled at new diagnosis, from a patient treated with antithyroid drugs. The rearrangement links TRBV11-1 to TRBJ2-1; the match to TRBD2 covers 7 bases. The DNA of the CDR3 is TGTGCCAGCAGCTTGTCCCGGGACCGGGGGGATGAGCAGTTCTTC. This sequence encodes CASSLSRDRGDEQFF.